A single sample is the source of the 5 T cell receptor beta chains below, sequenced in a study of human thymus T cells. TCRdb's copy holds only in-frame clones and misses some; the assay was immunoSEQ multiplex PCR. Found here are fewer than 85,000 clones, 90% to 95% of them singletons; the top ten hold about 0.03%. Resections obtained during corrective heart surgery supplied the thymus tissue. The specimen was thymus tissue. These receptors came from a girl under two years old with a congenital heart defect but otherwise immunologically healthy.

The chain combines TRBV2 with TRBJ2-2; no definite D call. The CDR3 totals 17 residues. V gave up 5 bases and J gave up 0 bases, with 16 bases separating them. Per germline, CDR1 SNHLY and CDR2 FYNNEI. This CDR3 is CASSTARGYTNTGELFF. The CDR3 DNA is TGTGCCAGCAGTACGGCCAGAGGATATACGAACACCGGGGAGCTGTTTTTT.

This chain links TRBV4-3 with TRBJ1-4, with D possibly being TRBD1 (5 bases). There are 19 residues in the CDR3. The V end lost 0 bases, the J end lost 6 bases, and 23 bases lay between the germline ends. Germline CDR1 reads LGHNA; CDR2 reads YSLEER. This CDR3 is CASSQDFRGTSPRHEKLFF. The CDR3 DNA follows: TGCGCCAGCAGCCAAGATTTTAGGGGCACCAGTCCTCGACATGAAAAACTGTTTTTT.

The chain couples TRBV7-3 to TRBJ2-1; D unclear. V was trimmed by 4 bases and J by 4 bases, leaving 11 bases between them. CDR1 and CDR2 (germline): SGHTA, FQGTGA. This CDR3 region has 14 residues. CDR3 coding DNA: TGTGCCAGCAGCTACCCTTGGGGTTACAATGAGCAGTTCTTC. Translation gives CASSYPWGYNEQFF.

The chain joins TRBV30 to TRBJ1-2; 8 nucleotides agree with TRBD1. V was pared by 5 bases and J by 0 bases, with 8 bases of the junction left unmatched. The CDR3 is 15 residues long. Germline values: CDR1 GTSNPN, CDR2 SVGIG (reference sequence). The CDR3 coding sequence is TGTGCCTGGTTTGAGGGGACAGGCGCTAACTATGGCTACACCTTC. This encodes CAWFEGTGANYGYTF.

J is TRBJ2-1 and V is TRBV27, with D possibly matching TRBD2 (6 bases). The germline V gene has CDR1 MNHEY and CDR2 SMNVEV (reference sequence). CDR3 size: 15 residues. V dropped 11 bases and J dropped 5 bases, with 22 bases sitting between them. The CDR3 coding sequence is TGTGCCTGCGCATGGCGGGACCCCATTAACAATGAGCAGTTCTTC. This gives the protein CACAWRDPINNEQFF.